The clone carrying this TCR beta chain was seen just once. Its specificity is not known. This CDR3 is 13 amino acids long. Trimming removed 3 bases from V and 2 bases from J, with 9 bases in between. Germline CDR1 reads SGHKS; CDR2 reads YYEKEE (reference sequence). This entry is derived from a study of OX40 agonist ivuxolimab in advanced cancers. As for the study in general: Intravenous ivuxolimab at 0.01 to 10 mg/kg was given to patients every 2 weeks. A partial response was reached by three patients: one with hepatocellular carcinoma and two with cutaneous melanoma. Study observations and caveats: There were also nonresponders showing low normalized T-cell clonal expansion.

TCRdb keeps only in-frame clones here, not all; method: immunoSEQ multiplex PCR. The table includes over 65,000 clones, roughly 91% detected once. The receptor was isolated from an adult with an advanced solid tumor such as melanoma, head and neck, liver or kidney cancer. Here the sequenced sample was CD4+ or CD8+ T cells sorted from blood, taken in a trial of the OX40 agonist ivuxolimab. The rearrangement uses TRBV5-5 and TRBJ2-7; no definite D call. The CDR3 region is CASSSTRTYEQYF. Here the CDR3 DNA reads TGTGCCAGCAGCTCCACGAGGACCTACGAGCAGTACTTC. Based on the CDR3 plus reference TRBV5-5 and TRBJ2-7, the full variable domain is DAGVTQSPTHLIKTRGQQVTLRCSPISGHKSVSWYQQVLGQGPQFIFQYYEKEERGRGNFPDRFSARQFPNYSSELNVNALLLGDSALYLCASSSTRTYEQYFGPGTRLTVT.